This T cell receptor (beta chain) was profiled in a study of response to subunit inactivated influenza vaccine (dated by TCRdb to the late 2010s). Background on the whole study: To follow how T cells responded to a trivalent subunit inactivated influenza vaccine, the researchers relied on deep quantitative profiling of the T cell receptor repertoire.

Libraries were built with RT-PCR. Instrument used: Illumina HiSeq 2500. TCRdb trimmed public reads at Q25 via fastp, called clones via MiXCR and kept in-frame beta chains. Each entry merges the rows of one CDR3 protein and shows their most common DNA and genes. Recorded for this sample are about 830,000 distinct CDR3 sequences; under 20% of them occurred a single time. Of the sample, 9.5% to 13% is held by the ten largest clones. There are a few counts of this clonotype. No antigen is known for it. Base qualities are not at hand, and no much larger clone is one base apart. The full study reports these points: The authors suggested that each seasonal influenza vaccination may recruit only a limited number of new T cells.

From the germline V gene, CDR1 is SGHTA and CDR2 is FQGNSA. There are 16 amino acids in the CDR3, from cysteine to phenylalanine inclusive. CDR3 DNA is the only sequence kept; it has 48 bases, read in frame from the first base. V is cut back by 1 base and J by 4 bases, with 9 bases in the junction unmatched. The V and J segments used are TRBV7-2 and TRBJ2-5; TRBD2 aligns with 7 central bases. The sequencing used PBMCs from blood, collected more than 4 days after vaccination. The sequence came from a man aged 45-65 years who received an inactivated influenza vaccine. Donor details come from another sample of the same person, matched by shared clones. In nucleotide form, the sequence is TGTGCCAGCAGCTTAGGAGGGACTACCCACCGAGAGACCCAGTACTTC. Translated, it reads CASSLGGTTHRETQYF.